This TCR beta chain originates from a study of blood T cell repertoires in COVID-19 (dated by TCRdb to 2019 to 2021). The study in broad terms: The collaborator samples originated in the United States, Italy and Spain and spanned the acute and convalescent phases of COVID-19. The material from the prospective study consisted of cDNA or gDNA derived from T cells, B-cell-depleted T cells, or PBMCs. Subjects who had been exposed to COVID-19, were actively infected with it, or had recovered from it provided the deeply sampled blood TCRbeta repertoires that made up the dataset. The repertoires were released in a freely available public database meant as a resource for research on the immune response to SARS-CoV-2. The samples were drawn from the first 160 participants of the ongoing ImmuneRACE study and from some 1,300 subjects provided by 6 global collaborators. Nearly every sample came with metadata listing a de-identified subject ID, COVID-19 status, age in years and sex. HLA class I and class II types, where available, came from metadata supplied by the sample provider rather than from assay-based typing.

Concerning this clone itself: Its antigen is currently not known. No much larger clone is present one base from it, and per-base qualities are unavailable.

The collaborating institutions used their own protocols to collect whole blood in K2EDTA tubes. For TCRbeta analysis, collaborators shipped samples in one of three forms: frozen whole blood, isolated PBMCs, or DNA extracted from either of those sample types. The immunoSEQ Assay, a bias-controlled multiplex PCR, was used to amplify TCRbeta CDR3 regions from genomic DNA. The authors' pipeline ran thus. Within the assay, amplification of reference gene primers was used to estimate how many nucleated cells each sample contained. To quantify the absolute abundance of each unique TCRbeta CDR3 rearrangement, sequence reads were collapsed and filtered. For each sample, productive Simpson clonality was calculated by taking the square root of Simpson's diversity index across productive rearrangements. What TCRdb holds here is the immuneACCESS table cut down to in-frame rearrangements. Part of the clones is not present; checked against another copy, under half of the missing clones reflect an unresolved V gene, and the others are unexplained. V, J and clone size derive from that table, while D and trimming were established from the DNA sequence. This sample lists about 150,000 clones; about three quarters were detected once. Clones ranked in the top ten supply under 2% of the sample.

The study at large found these results: Clinical and demographic metadata were provided uncurated, with the amount varying by source and participant.

Sequences SGHRS (CDR1) and YFSETQ (CDR2) are obtained from the germline V gene. The CDR3 runs 16 amino acids, cysteine and phenylalanine included. The entry retains the CDR3 DNA only, 48 bases that are in frame from base 1. From V the trimming removes 4 bases and from J it removes 8 bases, while the gene matches leave 10 bases of the junction unaccounted for. The chain was built from TRBV5-1 and TRBJ2-2, and 11 junctional nucleotides match TRBD1. The TCR comes from a man at least 80 years old with acute or convalescent COVID-19. The sequenced sample consisted of peripheral blood. At the DNA level, the sequence is TGCGCCAGCAGCAGCTACGGACAGGGGGCTTCTGGGGAGCTGTTTTTT. The encoded protein is CASSSYGQGASGELFF.